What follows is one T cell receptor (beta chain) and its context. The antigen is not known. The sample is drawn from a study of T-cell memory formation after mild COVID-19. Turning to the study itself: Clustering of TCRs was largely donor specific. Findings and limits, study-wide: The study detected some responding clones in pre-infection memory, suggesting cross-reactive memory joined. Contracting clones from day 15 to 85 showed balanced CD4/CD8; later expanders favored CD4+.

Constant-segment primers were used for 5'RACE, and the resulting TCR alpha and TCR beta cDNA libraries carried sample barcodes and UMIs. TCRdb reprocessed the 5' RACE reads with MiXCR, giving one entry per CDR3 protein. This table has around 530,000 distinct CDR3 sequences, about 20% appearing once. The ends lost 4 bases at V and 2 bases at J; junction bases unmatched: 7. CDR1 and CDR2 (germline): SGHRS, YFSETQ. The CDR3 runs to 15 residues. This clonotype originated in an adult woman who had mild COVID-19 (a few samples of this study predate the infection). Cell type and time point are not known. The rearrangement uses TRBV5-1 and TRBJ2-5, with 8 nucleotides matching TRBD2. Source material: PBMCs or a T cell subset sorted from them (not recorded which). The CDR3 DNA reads TGCGCCAGCAGCACCGGGGGGGCTGATCAAGAGACCCAGTACTTC. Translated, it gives CASSTGGADQETQYF. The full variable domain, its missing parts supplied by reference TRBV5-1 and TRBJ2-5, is KAGVTQTPRYLIKTRGQQVTLSCSPISGHRSVSWYQQTPGQGLQFLFEYFSETQRNKGNFPGRFSGRQFSNSRSEMNVSTLELGDSALYLCASSTGGADQETQYFGPGTRLLVL.